These 24 T cell receptor beta chains share one sample of origin, sequenced in a study of post-analysis software for immune sequencing data. The study's findings and limits: The study found TRBV5-6, TRBV5-1 and TRBV20-1 among 5 or 6 TRBV segments more frequent in patients than controls.

Libraries were made from TCR beta cDNA, and they carried unique molecular identifiers. TCRdb re-analysed the PCR reads in MiXCR, keeping a single row per CDR3 protein. The sample carries about half a million distinct CDR3 sequences, roughly 46% recorded once. The antigens these receptors bind are not known. What was sequenced was blood. The source of these receptors is a girl aged 10 to 17 with multiple sclerosis.

The V and J genes are TRBV12-3 or TRBV12-4 and TRBJ1-5, with D hard to call. The CDR3 totals 13 residues. Between the trimmed V and J ends, which lost 1 base and 5 bases, there was a span of 6 bases. The CDR3 sequence is CASSLVPYQPQHF. The CDR3 region has the DNA TGTGCCAGCAGTTTAGTGCCCTATCAGCCCCAGCATTTT.

For this clonotype: A much larger clone lies one base from this, so it may be a read error. The chain couples TRBV20-1 to TRBJ1-1; D is unclear. V lost 1 base, J lost 4 bases, and 13 bases lay in between. The CDR3 contains 14 residues. Germline-derived CDR1 and CDR2 are DFQATT and SNEGSKA (reference sequence). The CDR3 DNA follows: TGCAGTGCTAGAGTCCACCCCCGGGGCACTGAAGCTTTCTTT. This translates into CSARVHPRGTEAFF.

This clonotype was detected a few times. V is TRBV27 and J is TRBJ2-3; 8 positions match TRBD2. CDR1 is MNHEY and CDR2 is SMNVEV in the germline V gene (reference sequence). The CDR3 length is 17 residues. Germline trimming cut 6 bases from V and 4 bases from J; bases unmatched to any gene: 15. The CDR3 loop is CASSPLGSGSLPDTQYF. CDR3 in DNA: TGTGCCAGCAGCCCCTTGGGCAGCGGGAGTTTACCAGATACGCAGTATTTT.

This clonotype came up a few times. V gene TRBV12-3 or TRBV12-4 combines with J gene TRBJ1-5; TRBD1 might be the D (5 bases). This CDR3 is built from 14 residues. Trimming took 3 bases from V and 6 from J, leaving 12 bases between them. CDR3 residues: CASSFERGRQPQHF. In DNA, the CDR3 is TGTGCCAGCAGTTTCGAGAGGGGCCGTCAGCCCCAGCATTTT.

The chain recombines TRBV27 with TRBJ2-1; weak D call: TRBD2 (6 bases). The V gene's germline CDR1 is MNHEY and CDR2 SMNVEV (reference sequence). CDR3 length equals 17 residues. V lost 0 bases and J lost 13, with 25 bases in between. The CDR3 region is CASSLSRREMGLAPQFF. The CDR3, as DNA: TGTGCCAGCAGTTTATCCAGACGGGAGATGGGCCTTGCCCCACAGTTCTTC.

The J gene is TRBJ2-3, the V gene TRBV27, with a weak D call TRBD1 (5 bases). The length of the CDR3 is 14 residues. From germline, CDR1 is MNHEY and CDR2 SMNVEV (reference sequence). V lost 6 bases to trimming and J lost 4 bases, with 14 bases between them. Written as DNA, the CDR3 is TGTGCCAGCAGGTTAGTGCAGGGCCCAGATACGCAGTATTTT. This codes for CASRLVQGPDTQYF.

V usage is TRBV6-1 and J usage is TRBJ2-1; TRBD2 is a possible D gene (7 bases). Deletions cut 8 bases from V and 3 bases from J, with 20 bases between. CDR1 is MNHNS and CDR2 is SASEGT in the germline V gene. The CDR3 has 16 amino acids. This CDR3 reads CASSTGSLAVYNEQFF. DNA for the CDR3: TGTGCCAGCTCCACAGGGAGTCTAGCGGTCTACAATGAGCAGTTCTTC.

This chain joins TRBV7-2 and TRBJ1-2; 7 bases line up with TRBD1. This CDR3 has 14 residues. After removal of 5 bases from V and 0 bases from J, the junction contained 3 bases not matched to a gene. Germline V lookup: CDR1 SGHTA, CDR2 FQGNSA. The CDR3 sequence: CASSRTGTNYGYTF. The CDR3 region has the DNA TGTGCCAGCAGCCGGACAGGTACTAACTATGGCTACACCTTC.

The chain recombines TRBV7-2 with TRBJ2-5; possibly TRBD1 for D (6 bases). The CDR3 covers 13 residues. With 6 bases removed from V and 4 bases from J, the gap between germline ends came to 12 bases. CDR1 SGHTA and CDR2 FQGNSA come from the germline V gene. CDR3 DNA sequence: TGTGCCAGCAGGAACAGGGTCGGAGAGACCCAGTACTTC. Translated, it gives CASRNRVGETQYF. The full variable domain, in which reference TRBV7-2 and TRBJ2-5 provide the parts outside the CDR3, is GAGVSQSPSNKVTEKGKDVELRCDPISGHTALYWYRQSLGQGLEFLIYFQGNSAPDKSGLPSDRFSAERTGGSVSTLTIQRTQQEDSAVYLCASRNRVGETQYFGPGTRLLVL.

CDR3 nucleotide sequence: TGTGCCAGCAGTTTAAGGCGGGAGGGCTACACCTTC. This encodes CASSLRREGYTF. V and J are TRBV28 and TRBJ1-2; unclear D gene. Trimming took off 2 bases at V and 8 bases at J, with 9 bases between the two ends. The CDR3 has 12 amino acids. Germline V lookup: CDR1 MDHEN, CDR2 SYDVKM.

This clonotype appeared many times. The chain recombines TRBV7-3 with TRBJ1-5; 7 bases match TRBD1. J lost 7 bases, V lost 5 bases, and 8 bases had no gene match. Germline lookup yields CDR1 SGHTA and CDR2 FQGTGA. This CDR3 has 14 amino acids. The DNA of the CDR3 is TGTGCCAGCAGCGCCGACAGGGTTGGCCAGCCCCAGCATTTT. This encodes CASSADRVGQPQHF.

This clonotype has ten or more counts. The chain links TRBV29-1 to TRBJ2-3, with TRBD1 matching over 7 bases. CDR1 and CDR2 (germline): SQVTM, ANQGSEA. The CDR3 loop spans 13 amino acids. Losses at the gene ends were 3 bases for V and 2 bases for J; bases not matched to a gene: 2. CDR3: CSVEGQYTDTQYF. DNA for the CDR3: TGCAGCGTTGAGGGACAGTACACAGATACGCAGTATTTT.

V and J are TRBV11-2 and TRBJ2-7, with unresolved D. The CDR3 spans 12 residues. Germline loops: CDR1 SGHAT, CDR2 FQNNGV. Between the trimmed V and J ends, which lost 1 base and 6 bases, there was a span of 7 bases. CDR3 sequence reads: CASSLVPSEQYF. Here the CDR3 DNA reads TGTGCCAGCAGCTTAGTTCCTAGCGAGCAGTACTTC.

The chain employs TRBV7-9 and TRBJ2-7; D might be TRBD2 (5 bases). Germline assignment: CDR1 SEHNR and CDR2 FQNEAQ (reference sequence). The CDR3 length is 16 residues. Trimming shortened V by 4 bases and J by 2 bases, and 18 bases separated the two germline ends. The DNA for the CDR3 is TGTGCCAGCAGCTCGACGAGGACTGGGTCTCCCTACGAGCAGTACTTC. As protein: CASSSTRTGSPYEQYF.

The rearrangement uses TRBV20-1 and TRBJ2-3; D uncertain. The CDR3 consists of 15 residues. Trimming took off 0 bases at V and 2 bases at J, with 12 bases between the two ends. CDR1 and CDR2 from the germline V gene are DFQATT and SNEGSKA (reference sequence). Here the CDR3 DNA reads TGCAGTGCTAGAGATGTGGACGGAATCACAGATACGCAGTATTTT. Its translation is CSARDVDGITDTQYF.

The chain has TRBV15 and TRBJ1-5; the D is unclear. The CDR3 contains 14 residues. Germline V gives CDR1 LNHNV, CDR2 YYDKDF (reference sequence). The V and J ends lost 0 bases and 0 bases respectively, with 3 bases between them. CDR3 loop: CATSRDYSNQPQHF. CDR3 sequence (DNA): TGTGCCACCAGCAGAGATTATAGCAATCAGCCCCAGCATTTT.

The chain employs TRBV12-3 or TRBV12-4 and TRBJ2-5, with TRBD2 matching over 8 bases. The CDR3 runs to 13 residues. Trimming cost V 9 bases and J 0 bases; bases outside gene matches: 3. Written as DNA, the CDR3 is TGTGCCAGTCAGACTAGCGACCAAGAGACCCAGTACTTC. This sequence encodes CASQTSDQETQYF.

With regard to this clonotype: One junction end disagrees with the germline gene, perhaps due to a read error. The V gene is TRBV20-1, the J gene TRBJ2-7, with 10 bases lining up with TRBD2. Per the germline V gene, CDR1 is DFQATT and CDR2 is SNEGSKA (reference sequence). This CDR3 spans 17 amino acids. The CDR3 spells CSARVPSGGSLRHEQCF. The CDR3 DNA follows: TGCAGTGCTAGGGTCCCTAGCGGGGGATCGCTTCGCCACGAGCAGTGCTTC.

This clonotype was picked up a small number of times. This chain links TRBV12-3 or TRBV12-4 with TRBJ2-7; 8 nucleotides match TRBD2. CDR3 length equals 14 residues. Trimming at V came to 3 bases and at J to 3 bases, leaving 4 bases not matched to a gene. CDR3 loop: CASSLSSGDYEQYF. The CDR3 nucleotides read TGTGCCAGCAGTTTGAGTAGCGGGGACTACGAGCAGTACTTC.

The V gene is TRBV28, the J gene TRBJ2-1, with unresolved D. Deletions cut 6 bases from V and 10 bases from J, with 13 bases between. Germline loops: CDR1 MDHEN, CDR2 SYDVKM. The CDR3 is 12 amino acids. The CDR3 DNA follows: TGTGCCAGCAGCCCTGTAAGTGTAGAGCAGTTCTTC. Its protein is CASSPVSVEQFF.

The rearrangement joins TRBV3-1 to TRBJ1-4, with TRBD1 matching over 10 bases. Per germline, CDR1 LGHDT and CDR2 YNNKEL (reference sequence). The trim removed 5 bases at V and 5 bases at J, leaving 8 bases unmatched. The CDR3 spans 16 residues. This CDR3 reads CASSLGTGDWNEKLFF. The DNA of the CDR3 is TGTGCCAGCAGCTTGGGGACAGGGGACTGGAATGAAAAACTGTTTTTT. The whole variable domain, remainder taken from reference TRBV3-1 and TRBJ1-4, is DTAVSQTPKYLVTQMGNDKSIKCEQNLGHDTMYWYKQDSKKFLKIMFSYNNKELIINETVPNRFSPKSPDKAHLNLHINSLELGDSAVYFCASSLGTGDWNEKLFFGSGTQLSVL.

The chain employs TRBV20-1 and TRBJ2-7; 7 positions match TRBD1. Germline assignment: CDR1 DFQATT and CDR2 SNEGSKA (reference sequence). CDR3 size: 12 residues. Trimming at V came to 7 bases and at J to 10 bases, leaving 13 bases not matched to a gene. As DNA, the CDR3 is TGCAGTGTGGGAACAGGGGAAGAGGCCCAGTACTTC. This translates into CSVGTGEEAQYF.

The CDR3 region is CAWSRRGGTEAFF. The CDR3 coding sequence is TGTGCCTGGAGCCGACGGGGGGGGACTGAAGCTTTCTTT. This sequence joins TRBV30 and TRBJ1-1; TRBD1 is a possible D gene (5 bases). Trimming left V 3 bases short and J 5 bases short, with 13 bases between. This CDR3 region has 13 residues. CDR1 GTSNPN and CDR2 SVGIG come from the germline V gene (reference sequence). The full variable domain, in which reference TRBV30 and TRBJ1-1 provide the parts outside the CDR3, is SQTIHQWPATLVQPVGSPLSLECTVEGTSNPNLYWYRQAAGRGLQLLFYSVGIGQISSEVPQNLSASRPQDRQFILSSKKLLLSDSGFYLCAWSRRGGTEAFFGQGTRLTVV.

The J gene is TRBJ2-1, the V gene TRBV13; D unclear. CDR1 PRHDT and CDR2 FYEKMQ come from the germline V gene (reference sequence). V lost 1 base and J 9 bases, leaving 10 bases between the germline ends. The CDR3 spans 13 residues. CDR3 loop: CASSLESLSEQFF. In nucleotides, the CDR3 is TGTGCCAGCAGCTTAGAGTCACTCTCTGAGCAGTTCTTC.